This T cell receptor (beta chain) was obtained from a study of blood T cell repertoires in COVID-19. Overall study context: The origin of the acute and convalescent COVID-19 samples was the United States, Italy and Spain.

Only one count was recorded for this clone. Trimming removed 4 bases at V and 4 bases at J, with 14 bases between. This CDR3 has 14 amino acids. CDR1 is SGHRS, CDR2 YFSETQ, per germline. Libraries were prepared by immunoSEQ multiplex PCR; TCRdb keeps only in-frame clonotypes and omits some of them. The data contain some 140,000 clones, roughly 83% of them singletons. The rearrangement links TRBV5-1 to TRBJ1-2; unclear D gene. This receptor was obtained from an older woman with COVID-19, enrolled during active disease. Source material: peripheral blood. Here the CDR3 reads CASSPGGRGYGYTF. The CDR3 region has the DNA TGCGCCAGCAGCCCGGGAGGACGGGGCTATGGCTACACCTTC.